The rows below give T cell receptor beta chains drawn from one sample of a study of cytomegalovirus exposure and HLA in healthy donors. Using immunoSEQ multiplex PCR, the repertoire was profiled, and TCRdb retains in-frame clones only, with some absent. Here the sample spans 120,000 to 150,000 clones, 61% being singletons. Input material: PBMCs. The source of these receptors is a male donor in good health and CMV-seronegative. CDR3s include the opening cysteine and the closing phenylalanine or tryptophan. The order of the fields is J gene, V gene, D gene, CDR3 protein. A D gene is named only where the DNA matches it firmly.

>TRBJ2-2|TRBV5-6|NA
CASRLLGQGNTGELFF
>TRBJ2-5|TRBV5-1|TRBD1
CASSSMGQPQETQYF
>TRBJ1-2|TRBV2|NA
CASSGGLGLYGYTF
>TRBJ1-5|TRBV27|TRBD1
CASRGGGNQPQHF
>TRBJ2-3|TRBV4-3|NA
CASSQAKTGLSTDTQYF
>TRBJ1-1|TRBV6-4|NA
CASSSDINTEAFF
>TRBJ2-3|TRBV7-2|TRBD2
CASSLDGPTSTQYF
>TRBJ1-1|TRBV7-9|NA
CASSPYRDTEAFF
>TRBJ1-2|TRBV6-5|NA
CASSYTSYGYTF
>TRBJ1-1|TRBV7-9|TRBD1
CASSLPPTGQGGPEAFF
>TRBJ2-7|TRBV28|TRBD2
CASSRTSGKTYEQYF
>TRBJ1-4|TRBV4-1|NA
CASSQVEATNEKLFF
>TRBJ1-2|TRBV4-1|NA
CASSQGAVMGDGYTF
>TRBJ2-3|TRBV2|NA
CASSARETDTQYF
>TRBJ2-3|TRBV9|TRBD2
CASSVAGLGASGYTDTQYF
>TRBJ1-5|TRBV6-5|NA
CASSYVGGHQPQHF